This T cell receptor (beta chain) was sequenced during a study of blood T cell repertoires in COVID-19. Study details: Donors in the United States, Italy and Spain gave samples during acute or convalescent COVID-19. PBMCs, B-cell-depleted T cells, or T cells were the source of the cDNA or gDNA that made up the material.

Original analysis: Cell counts per sample came from amplifying reference gene primers. Sequencing used immunoSEQ multiplex PCR; TCRdb keeps in-frame clones, though not all of them. The V and J calls and clone size were taken over from that table, and D and trimming were inferred from the DNA. The table has 200,000 to 300,000 clones, over 80% seen once. CDR1 is SNHLY and CDR2 is FYNNEI in the germline V gene. The CDR3 has 14 residues. Trimming shortened V by 5 bases and J by 1 base, and 11 bases separated the two germline ends. The TCR was taken from a human donor in a cohort sampled during active COVID-19. The sample was peripheral blood. The rearrangement links TRBV2 to TRBJ1-1, with a possible D match to TRBD1 (5 bases). The CDR3 loop is CASSRDSQNTEAFF. The CDR3 DNA is TGTGCCAGCAGTCGGGACTCCCAGAACACTGAAGCTTTCTTT.